Listed here are 17 T cell receptor beta chains from one sample, sequenced in a study of response to subunit inactivated influenza vaccine. In TCRdb, the RT-PCR reads were re-called with MiXCR into one record per CDR3 protein. The data hold 600,000 to 700,000 distinct CDR3 sequences, with about 15% observed a single time. Sequences were derived from PBMCs from blood, sampled roughly 2 weeks before vaccination. The source is a man aged 50-59 years who received an inactivated influenza vaccine.

The J gene is TRBJ2-3, the V gene TRBV24-1, with 8 bases fitting TRBD2. The ends lost 5 bases at V and 3 bases at J; junction bases unmatched: 6. Germline lookup yields CDR1 KGHDR and CDR2 SFDVKD. The CDR3 is made up of 15 amino acids. The CDR3 DNA follows: TGTGCCACCAGTGGTGGTAGCGGGACTACAGATACGCAGTATTTT. Translating gives CATSGGSGTTDTQYF.

This clonotype was counted between two and nine times. The V gene is TRBV13, the J gene TRBJ2-3; no firm D call. The CDR3 loop spans 14 amino acids. Between the trimmed V and J ends, which lost 5 bases and 2 bases, there was a span of 11 bases. Germline V gene data show CDR1 as PRHDT and CDR2 as FYEKMQ (reference sequence). CDR3 region: CASSRTKNTDTQYF. The DNA for the CDR3 is TGTGCCAGCAGCCGTACTAAGAACACAGATACGCAGTATTTT.

This clonotype was detected a few times. The rearrangement links TRBV28 to TRBJ2-4; 8 bases match TRBD1. Germline V gene lookup returns CDR1 MDHEN and CDR2 SYDVKM. The CDR3 sequence is 16 residues long. V shed 4 bases and J 4 bases; nucleotides not matched to a gene: 9. CDR3 in amino acids: CASSSSGTGAKNIQYF. The CDR3 nucleotides read TGTGCCAGCAGTTCATCCGGGACAGGCGCAAAAAACATTCAGTACTTC.

This clonotype has ten or more counts. The rearrangement joins TRBV5-8 to TRBJ2-5; no definite D call. Trimming removed 2 bases at V and 7 bases at J, with 18 bases between. The CDR3 has 15 amino acids. The germline CDR1 and CDR2 sequences are SGHTS and YDEGEE. CDR3 DNA: TGTGCCAGCAGCTTAGGCTTGCCAGGCGAAATGACCCAGTACTTC. Amino acids: CASSLGLPGEMTQYF.

The chain is built from TRBV9 and TRBJ2-3; perhaps D is TRBD1 or TRBD2 (5 bases each). V gave up 6 bases and J gave up 0 bases, with 14 bases separating them. CDR1 and CDR2 from the germline V gene are SGDLS and YYNGEE. The CDR3 has 15 amino acids. This chain's CDR3 is CASNDGAISTDTQYF. DNA for the CDR3: TGTGCCAGCAATGACGGGGCGATTAGCACAGATACGCAGTATTTT.

The table lists this clonotype with a few counts. The chain links TRBV6-5 to TRBJ2-3, with 7 positions matching TRBD1. The CDR3 runs to 15 residues. Germline V gene lookup returns CDR1 MNHEY and CDR2 SVGAGI. V gave up 4 bases and J gave up 2 bases; unmatched junction bases: 6. The CDR3 protein is CASSLTGFYTDTQYF. The CDR3 DNA reads as TGTGCCAGCAGTTTGACAGGGTTCTACACAGATACGCAGTATTTT.

V is TRBV2 and J is TRBJ2-2; 7 bases map to TRBD1. V shed 6 bases and J 7 bases; nucleotides not matched to a gene: 8. This CDR3 is built from 14 residues. Germline CDR1 reads SNHLY; CDR2 reads FYNNEI. In DNA form, the CDR3 reads TGTGCCAGCAGATTACAGGGGAGCGGCGGGGAGCTGTTTTTT. Its protein is CASRLQGSGGELFF.

This clonotype was detected only a few times. This chain joins TRBV6-2 or TRBV6-3 and TRBJ2-7; the match to TRBD2 covers 10 bases. The CDR3 has 16 amino acids. The V gene end was trimmed by 8 bases and the J gene end by 2 bases; junction bases not matched to a gene: 12. The V gene's germline CDR1 is MNHEY and CDR2 SVGEGT. The CDR3 sequence: CASGRAGTSATYEQYF. The DNA for the CDR3 is TGTGCCAGCGGAAGAGCCGGGACTAGCGCGACCTACGAGCAGTACTTC.

The chain joins TRBV4-2 to TRBJ2-1; 9 nucleotides align to TRBD2. CDR1 and CDR2 from the germline V gene are LGHNA and YNFKEQ. V shed 0 bases, J shed 6 bases, and the junction held 3 bases outside the gene matches. The CDR3 covers 15 residues. This CDR3 reads CASSQDAGGGNEQFF. CDR3 nucleotides: TGTGCCAGCAGCCAAGATGCGGGAGGGGGCAATGAGCAGTTCTTC.

This clonotype was detected a few times. The V and J genes are TRBV7-2 and TRBJ2-5; the D is unclear. The germline V gene encodes CDR1 SGHTA and CDR2 FQGNSA. V gave up 0 bases and J gave up 2 bases, with 13 bases separating them. This CDR3 contains 16 residues. As DNA, the CDR3 is TGTGCCAGCAGCTTAGCGTTGCTAGGGTGGCAAGAGACCCAGTACTTC. Translated: CASSLALLGWQETQYF.

This clonotype came up a few times. As DNA, the CDR3 is TGCAGTGCTAAGTTAGGGCACCATGAGCAGTTCTTC. This codes for CSAKLGHHEQFF. The rearrangement joins TRBV20-1 to TRBJ2-1; D is undetermined. Germline V gives CDR1 DFQATT, CDR2 SNEGSKA (reference sequence). This CDR3 has 12 residues. V lost 4 bases, J lost 8 bases, and 12 bases lay in between.

This clonotype was counted between two and nine times. The chain joins TRBV4-2 to TRBJ2-3; 9 nucleotides agree with TRBD2. Germline assignment: CDR1 LGHNA and CDR2 YNFKEQ. The CDR3 consists of 16 residues. J lost 1 base, V lost 2 bases, and 4 bases had no gene match. The CDR3 is CASSQSGGGGTDTQYF. Here the CDR3 DNA reads TGTGCCAGCAGCCAATCTGGCGGGGGGGGCACAGATACGCAGTATTTT.

V gene TRBV20-1 combines with J gene TRBJ2-7; 8 bases fit TRBD1. Germline V gene data show CDR1 as DFQATT and CDR2 as SNEGSKA (reference sequence). Losses at the gene ends were 2 bases for V and 4 bases for J; bases not matched to a gene: 4. The CDR3 sequence is 13 residues long. CDR3 loop: CSARSDRVYEQYF. The CDR3 nucleotides are TGCAGTGCTAGATCGGACAGGGTGTACGAGCAGTACTTC.

This clonotype was observed at least ten times. The chain uses TRBV20-1 and TRBJ2-1; 8 bases match TRBD1. V was pared by 6 bases and J by 7 bases, with 11 bases of the junction left unmatched. CDR1 is DFQATT, CDR2 SNEGSKA, per germline (reference sequence). This CDR3 has 14 residues. CDR3 sequence: CSAIPGQGANEQFF. Written as DNA, the CDR3 is TGCAGTGCGATCCCGGGGCAGGGGGCGAATGAGCAGTTCTTC.

In regard to this clonotype: Germline is not matched at one junction end, which may reflect a read error. V usage is TRBV12-3 or TRBV12-4 and J usage is TRBJ2-2; tentatively, D is TRBD2 (5 bases). The CDR3 extends over 13 amino acids. The CDR3 loop reads CASTSLRTGEPFF. In DNA, the CDR3 is TGTGCCAGCACCTCCCTCCGTACCGGGGAGCCGTTTTTT.

The rearrangement links TRBV6-5 to TRBJ2-1; 8 bases map to TRBD2. Germline-derived CDR1 and CDR2 are MNHEY and SVGAGI. CDR3 size: 16 residues. After removal of 2 bases from V and 12 bases from J, the junction contained 15 bases not matched to a gene. This CDR3 is CASSYLRGGRLYRQFF. The CDR3 DNA sequence: TGTGCCAGCAGTTACCTCCGGGGGGGCCGGTTGTATCGGCAGTTCTTC.

CDR3 protein: CASSFSGDTKAQYF. The DNA of the CDR3 is TGTGCCAGCAGCTTCAGCGGGGACACCAAGGCCCAGTACTTC. J is TRBJ2-5 and V is TRBV7-2; D possibly corresponds to TRBD2 (7 bases). This CDR3 has 14 amino acids. Trimming left V 3 bases short and J 9 bases short, with 17 bases between. Looked up from germline, CDR1 is SGHTA and CDR2 is FQGNSA.